This T cell receptor beta chain was sequenced in a study of shared clonotypes between healthy human individuals. Only in-frame clones appear in the TCRdb table, and some are missing; sequencing was by immunoSEQ multiplex PCR. The sample has over 1.4 million clones; roughly 96% are singletons. The germline gives CDR1 MDHEN, CDR2 SYDVKM. The CDR3 runs 17 residues. V was pared by 5 bases and J by 6 bases, with 10 bases of the junction left unmatched. This clonotype originated in a man aged 25 to 45 in good health. Sequencing was done on a sample of naive CD4+ T cells sorted from blood. Noted subset: CD45RA+ positively selected. This chain connects TRBV28 to TRBJ2-1; 13 bases agree with TRBD2. CDR3 in amino acids: CASSILSGLAGANEQFF. In DNA form, the CDR3 reads TGTGCCAGCAGTATACTGAGTGGACTAGCGGGAGCCAATGAGCAGTTCTTC.